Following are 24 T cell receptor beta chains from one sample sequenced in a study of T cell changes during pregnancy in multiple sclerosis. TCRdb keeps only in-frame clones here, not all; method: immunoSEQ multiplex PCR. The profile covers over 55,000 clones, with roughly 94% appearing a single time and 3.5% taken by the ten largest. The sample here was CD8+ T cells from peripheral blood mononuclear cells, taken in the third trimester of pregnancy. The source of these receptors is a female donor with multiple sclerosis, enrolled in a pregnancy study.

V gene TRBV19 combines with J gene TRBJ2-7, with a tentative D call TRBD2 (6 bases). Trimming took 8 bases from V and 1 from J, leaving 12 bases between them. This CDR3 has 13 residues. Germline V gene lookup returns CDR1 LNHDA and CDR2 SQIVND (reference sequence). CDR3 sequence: CASAAGSSYEQYF. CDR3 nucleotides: TGTGCCAGTGCGGCGGGATCATCCTACGAGCAGTACTTC.

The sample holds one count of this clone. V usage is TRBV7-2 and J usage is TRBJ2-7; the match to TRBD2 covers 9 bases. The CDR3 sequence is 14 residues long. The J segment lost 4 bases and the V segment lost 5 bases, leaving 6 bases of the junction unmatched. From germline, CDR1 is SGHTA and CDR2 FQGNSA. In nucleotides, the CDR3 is TGTGCCAGCAGCCCTCTAGCGGGATTGTACGAGCAGTACTTC. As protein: CASSPLAGLYEQYF.

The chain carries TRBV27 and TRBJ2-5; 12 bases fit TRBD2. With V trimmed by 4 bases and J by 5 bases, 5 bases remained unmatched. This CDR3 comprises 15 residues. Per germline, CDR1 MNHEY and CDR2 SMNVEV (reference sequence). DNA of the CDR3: TGTGCCAGCAGTTGGACTAGCGGGAATTTTGAGACCCAGTACTTC. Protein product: CASSWTSGNFETQYF.

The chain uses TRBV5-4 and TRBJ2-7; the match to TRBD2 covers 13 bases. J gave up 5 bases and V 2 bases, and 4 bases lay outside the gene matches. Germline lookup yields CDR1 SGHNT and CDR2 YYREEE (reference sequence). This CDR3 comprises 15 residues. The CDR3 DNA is TGTGCCAGCAGCTTCCGACTAGCGGGAGGCCACGAGCAGTACTTC. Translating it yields CASSFRLAGGHEQYF. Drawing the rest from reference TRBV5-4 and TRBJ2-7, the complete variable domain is ETGVTQSPTHLIKTRGQQVTLRCSSQSGHNTVSWYQQALGQGPQFIFQYYREEENGRGNFPPRFSGLQFPNYSSELNVNALELDDSALYLCASSFRLAGGHEQYFGPGTRLTVT.

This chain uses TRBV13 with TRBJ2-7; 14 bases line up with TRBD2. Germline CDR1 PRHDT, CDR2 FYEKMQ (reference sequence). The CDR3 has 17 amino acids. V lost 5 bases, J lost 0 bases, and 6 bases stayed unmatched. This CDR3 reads CASSPGLAGVSSYEQYF. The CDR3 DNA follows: TGTGCCAGCAGCCCGGGACTAGCGGGAGTTTCCTCCTACGAGCAGTACTTC.

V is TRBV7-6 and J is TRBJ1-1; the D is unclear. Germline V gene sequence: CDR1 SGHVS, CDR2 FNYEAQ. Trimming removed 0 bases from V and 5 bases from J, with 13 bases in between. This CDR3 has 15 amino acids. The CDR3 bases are TGTGCCAGCAGCTTAGCGGGCGGGGATCCAACTGAAGCTTTCTTT. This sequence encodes CASSLAGGDPTEAFF.

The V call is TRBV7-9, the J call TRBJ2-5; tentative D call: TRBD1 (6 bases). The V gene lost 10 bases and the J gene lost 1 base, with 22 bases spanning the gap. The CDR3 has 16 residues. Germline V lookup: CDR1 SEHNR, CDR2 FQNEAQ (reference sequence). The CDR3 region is CAIGSRAGVTQETQYF. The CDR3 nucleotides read TGTGCCATTGGCTCTAGGGCAGGGGTTACCCAAGAGACCCAGTACTTC.

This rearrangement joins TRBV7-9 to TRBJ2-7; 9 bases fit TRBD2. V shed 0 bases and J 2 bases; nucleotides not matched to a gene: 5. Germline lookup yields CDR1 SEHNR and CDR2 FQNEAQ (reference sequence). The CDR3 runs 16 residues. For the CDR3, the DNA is TGTGCCAGCAGCTTAGCAAGGGCGGGAGGGACCTACGAGCAGTACTTC. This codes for CASSLARAGGTYEQYF. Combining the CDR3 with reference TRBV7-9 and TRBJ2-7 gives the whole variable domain DTGVSQNPRHKITKRGQNVTFRCDPISEHNRLYWYRQTLGQGPEFLTYFQNEAQLEKSRLLSDRFSAERPKGSFSTLEIQRTEQGDSAMYLCASSLARAGGTYEQYFGPGTRLTVT.

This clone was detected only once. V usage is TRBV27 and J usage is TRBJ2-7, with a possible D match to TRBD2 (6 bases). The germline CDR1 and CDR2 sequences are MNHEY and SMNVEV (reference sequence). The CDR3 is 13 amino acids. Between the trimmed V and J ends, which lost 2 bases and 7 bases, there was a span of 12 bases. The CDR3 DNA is TGTGCCAGCAGTTTACCCTCACGGGGGGAGCAGTACTTC. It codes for CASSLPSRGEQYF.

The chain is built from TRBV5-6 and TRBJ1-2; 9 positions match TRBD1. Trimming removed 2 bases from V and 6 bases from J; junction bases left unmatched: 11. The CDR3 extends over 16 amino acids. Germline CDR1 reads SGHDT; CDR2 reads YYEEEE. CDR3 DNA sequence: TGTGCCAGCAGCTTACTACGGGACAGGGACTGGGATGGCTACACCTTC. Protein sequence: CASSLLRDRDWDGYTF. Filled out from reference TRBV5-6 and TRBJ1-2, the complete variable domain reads DAGVTQSPTHLIKTRGQQVTLRCSPKSGHDTVSWYQQALGQGPQFIFQYYEEEERQRGNFPDRFSGHQFPNYSSELNVNALLLGDSALYLCASSLLRDRDWDGYTFGSGTRLTVV.

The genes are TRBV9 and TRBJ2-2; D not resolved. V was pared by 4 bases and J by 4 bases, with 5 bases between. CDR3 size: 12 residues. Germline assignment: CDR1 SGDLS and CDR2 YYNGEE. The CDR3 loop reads CASSPLTGELFF. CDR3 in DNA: TGTGCCAGCAGCCCCCTCACCGGGGAGCTGTTTTTT.

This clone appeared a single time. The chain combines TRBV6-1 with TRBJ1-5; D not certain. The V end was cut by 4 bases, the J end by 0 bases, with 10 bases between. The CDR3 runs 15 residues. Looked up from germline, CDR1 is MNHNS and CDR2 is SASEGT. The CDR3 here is CASSGRRDSNQPQHF. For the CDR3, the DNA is TGTGCCAGCAGTGGACGTCGGGATAGCAATCAGCCCCAGCATTTT.

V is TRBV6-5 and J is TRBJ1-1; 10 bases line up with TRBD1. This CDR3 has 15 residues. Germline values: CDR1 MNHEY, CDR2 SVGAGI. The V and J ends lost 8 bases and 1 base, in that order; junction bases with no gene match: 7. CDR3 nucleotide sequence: TGTGCCAGCTCGGCGACAGGGGGCTGGAACACTGAAGCTTTCTTT. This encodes CASSATGGWNTEAFF.

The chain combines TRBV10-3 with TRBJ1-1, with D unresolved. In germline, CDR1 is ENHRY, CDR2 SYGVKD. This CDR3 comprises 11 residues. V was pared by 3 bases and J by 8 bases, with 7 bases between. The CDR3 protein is CAISEGREAFF. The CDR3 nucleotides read TGTGCCATCAGTGAAGGCAGGGAAGCTTTCTTT.

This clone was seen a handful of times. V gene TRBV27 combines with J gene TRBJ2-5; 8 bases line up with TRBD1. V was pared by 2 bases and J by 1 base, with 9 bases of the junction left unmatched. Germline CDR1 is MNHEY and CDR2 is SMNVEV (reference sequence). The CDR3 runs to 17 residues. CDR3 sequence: CASSLKQGGTLQETQYF. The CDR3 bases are TGTGCCAGCAGTTTAAAACAGGGGGGTACCCTCCAAGAGACCCAGTACTTC.

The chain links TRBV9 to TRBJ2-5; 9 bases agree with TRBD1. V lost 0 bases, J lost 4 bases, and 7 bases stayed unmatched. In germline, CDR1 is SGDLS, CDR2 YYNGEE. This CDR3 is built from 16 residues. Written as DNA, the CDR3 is TGTGCCAGCAGCGTAGAGATGGGACAGGGAGGAGAGACCCAGTACTTC. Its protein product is CASSVEMGQGGETQYF.

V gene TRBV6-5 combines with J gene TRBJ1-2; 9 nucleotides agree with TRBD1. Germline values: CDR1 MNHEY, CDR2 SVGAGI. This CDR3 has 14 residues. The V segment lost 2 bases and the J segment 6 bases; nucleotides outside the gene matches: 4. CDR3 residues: CASSYTGGTHGYTF. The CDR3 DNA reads TGTGCCAGCAGTTACACAGGGGGCACGCATGGCTACACCTTC.

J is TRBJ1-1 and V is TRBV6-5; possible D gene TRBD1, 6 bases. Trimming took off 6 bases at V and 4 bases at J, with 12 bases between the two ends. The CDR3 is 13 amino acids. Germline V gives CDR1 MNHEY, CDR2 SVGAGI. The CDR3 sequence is CASRLQGITEAFF. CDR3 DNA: TGTGCCAGCAGGCTACAGGGAATCACTGAAGCTTTCTTT.

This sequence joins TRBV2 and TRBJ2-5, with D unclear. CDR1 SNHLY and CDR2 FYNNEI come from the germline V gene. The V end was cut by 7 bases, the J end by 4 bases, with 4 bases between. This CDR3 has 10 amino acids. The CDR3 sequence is CASIGETQYF. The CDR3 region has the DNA TGTGCCAGCATCGGAGAGACCCAGTACTTC.

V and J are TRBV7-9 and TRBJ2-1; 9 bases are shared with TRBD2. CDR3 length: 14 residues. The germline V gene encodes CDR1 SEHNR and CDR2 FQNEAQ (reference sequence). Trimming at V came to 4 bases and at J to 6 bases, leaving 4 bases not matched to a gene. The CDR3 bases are TGTGCCAGCAGCTCCGGGACTAGCAGCAATGAGCAGTTCTTC. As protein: CASSSGTSSNEQFF. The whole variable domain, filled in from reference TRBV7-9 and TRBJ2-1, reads DTGVSQNPRHKITKRGQNVTFRCDPISEHNRLYWYRQTLGQGPEFLTYFQNEAQLEKSRLLSDRFSAERPKGSFSTLEIQRTEQGDSAMYLCASSSGTSSNEQFFGPGTRLTVL.

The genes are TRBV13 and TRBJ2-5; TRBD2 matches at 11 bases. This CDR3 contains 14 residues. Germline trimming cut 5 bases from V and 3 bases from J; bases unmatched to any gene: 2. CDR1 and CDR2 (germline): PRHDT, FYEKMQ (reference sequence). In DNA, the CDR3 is TGTGCCAGCAGCACACTAGCGGGAGAAGAGACCCAGTACTTC. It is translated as CASSTLAGEETQYF.

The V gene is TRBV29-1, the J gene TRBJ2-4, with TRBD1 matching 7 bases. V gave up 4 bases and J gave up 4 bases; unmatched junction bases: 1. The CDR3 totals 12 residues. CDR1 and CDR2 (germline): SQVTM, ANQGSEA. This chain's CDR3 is CSVAGQKNIQYF. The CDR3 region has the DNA TGCAGCGTTGCGGGACAGAAAAACATTCAGTACTTC.

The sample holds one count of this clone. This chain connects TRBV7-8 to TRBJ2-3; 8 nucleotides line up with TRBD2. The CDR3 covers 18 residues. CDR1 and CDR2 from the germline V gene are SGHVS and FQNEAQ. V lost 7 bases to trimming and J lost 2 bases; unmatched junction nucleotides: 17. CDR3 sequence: CASTERERGTTHTDTQYF. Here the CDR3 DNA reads TGTGCCAGCACCGAGAGGGAGCGGGGGACTACTCACACAGATACGCAGTATTTT.

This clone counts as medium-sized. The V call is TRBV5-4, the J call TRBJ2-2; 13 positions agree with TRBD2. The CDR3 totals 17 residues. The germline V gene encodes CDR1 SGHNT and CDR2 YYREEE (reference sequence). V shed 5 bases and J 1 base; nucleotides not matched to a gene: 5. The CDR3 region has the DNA TGTGCCAGCAGTCAGGGACTAGCGGGACAGAACACCGGGGAGCTGTTTTTT. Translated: CASSQGLAGQNTGELFF.